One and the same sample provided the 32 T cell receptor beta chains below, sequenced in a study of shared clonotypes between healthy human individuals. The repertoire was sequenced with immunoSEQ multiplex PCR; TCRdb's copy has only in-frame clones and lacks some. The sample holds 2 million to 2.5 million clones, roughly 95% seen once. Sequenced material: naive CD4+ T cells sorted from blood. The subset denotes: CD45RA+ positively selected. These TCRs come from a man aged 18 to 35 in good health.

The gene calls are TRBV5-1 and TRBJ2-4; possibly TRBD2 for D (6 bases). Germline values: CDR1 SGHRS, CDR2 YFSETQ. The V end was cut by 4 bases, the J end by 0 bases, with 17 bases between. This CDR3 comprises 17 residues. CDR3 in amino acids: CASSPGTPSLAKNIQYF. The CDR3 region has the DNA TGCGCCAGCAGCCCGGGGACTCCGAGTCTAGCCAAAAACATTCAGTACTTC.

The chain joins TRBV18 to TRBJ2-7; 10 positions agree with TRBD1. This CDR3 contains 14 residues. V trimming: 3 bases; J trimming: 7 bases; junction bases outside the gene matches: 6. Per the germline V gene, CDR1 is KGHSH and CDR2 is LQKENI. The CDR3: CASSPLGTGEEQYF. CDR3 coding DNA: TGTGCCAGCTCACCCTTAGGGACAGGGGAAGAGCAGTACTTC.

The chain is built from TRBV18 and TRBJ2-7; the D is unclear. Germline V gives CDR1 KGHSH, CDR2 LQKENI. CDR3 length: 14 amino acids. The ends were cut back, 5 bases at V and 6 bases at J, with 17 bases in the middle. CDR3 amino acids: CASSSSVRQSEQYF. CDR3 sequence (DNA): TGTGCCAGCTCAAGTTCAGTCCGTCAGTCCGAGCAGTACTTC.

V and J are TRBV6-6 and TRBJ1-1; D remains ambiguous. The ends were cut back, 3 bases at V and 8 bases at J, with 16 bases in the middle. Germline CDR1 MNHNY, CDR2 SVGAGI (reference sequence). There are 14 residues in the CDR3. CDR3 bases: TGTGCCAGCAGTTATCCGGAGGGCACCTCAGAAGCTTTCTTT. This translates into CASSYPEGTSEAFF.

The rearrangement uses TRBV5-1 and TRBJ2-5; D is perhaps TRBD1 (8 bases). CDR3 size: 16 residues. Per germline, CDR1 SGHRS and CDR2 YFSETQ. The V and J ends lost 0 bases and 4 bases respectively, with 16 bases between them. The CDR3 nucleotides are TGCGCCAGCAGCTTGGCAGCGACAGGGGAGGGAGAGACCCAGTACTTC. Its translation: CASSLAATGEGETQYF. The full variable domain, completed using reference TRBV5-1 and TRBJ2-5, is KAGVTQTPRYLIKTRGQQVTLSCSPISGHRSVSWYQQTPGQGLQFLFEYFSETQRNKGNFPGRFSGRQFSNSRSEMNVSTLELGDSALYLCASSLAATGEGETQYFGPGTRLLVL.

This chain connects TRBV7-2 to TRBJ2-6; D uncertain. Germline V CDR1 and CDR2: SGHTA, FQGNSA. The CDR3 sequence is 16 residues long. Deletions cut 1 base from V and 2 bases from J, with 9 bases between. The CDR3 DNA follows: TGTGCCAGCAGCTTAGAAGGGCTCCCTGGGGCCAACGTCCTGACTTTC. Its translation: CASSLEGLPGANVLTF. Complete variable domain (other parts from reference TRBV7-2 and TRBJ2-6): GAGVSQSPSNKVTEKGKDVELRCDPISGHTALYWYRQSLGQGLEFLIYFQGNSAPDKSGLPSDRFSAERTGGSVSTLTIQRTQQEDSAVYLCASSLEGLPGANVLTFGAGSRLTVL.

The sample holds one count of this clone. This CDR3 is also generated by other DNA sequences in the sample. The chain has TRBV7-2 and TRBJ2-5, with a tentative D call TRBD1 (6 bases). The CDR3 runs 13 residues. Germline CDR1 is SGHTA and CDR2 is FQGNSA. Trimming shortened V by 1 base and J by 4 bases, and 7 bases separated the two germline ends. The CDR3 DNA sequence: TGTGCCAGCAGCTTAGGACAGGCAGAGACCCAGTACTTC. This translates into CASSLGQAETQYF.

CDR3 DNA sequence: TGTGCCAGCACCGGAACGAGGATGGCTAATTCACCCCTCCACTTT. Its protein is CASTGTRMANSPLHF. The chain combines TRBV19 with TRBJ1-6; unclear D gene. V was shortened by 9 bases and J by 6 bases, with 18 bases between the two germline ends. Per germline, CDR1 LNHDA and CDR2 SQIVND (reference sequence). CDR3 size: 15 residues.

The CDR3 sequence: CASSGSGVEQFF. The CDR3 DNA sequence: TGTGCCAGCAGCGGTAGTGGTGTTGAGCAGTTCTTC. The V and J genes are TRBV7-6 and TRBJ2-1; no firm D call. This CDR3 comprises 12 residues. Trimming left V 5 bases short and J 9 bases short, with 11 bases between. Germline assignment: CDR1 SGHVS and CDR2 FNYEAQ.

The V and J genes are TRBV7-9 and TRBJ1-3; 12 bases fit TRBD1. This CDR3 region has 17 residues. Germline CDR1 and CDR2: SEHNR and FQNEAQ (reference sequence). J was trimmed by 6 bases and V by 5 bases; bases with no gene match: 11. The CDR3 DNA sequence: TGTGCCAGCAGCCCCCCCCCGGGGACAGGGGGCGAAAACACCATATATTTT. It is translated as CASSPPPGTGGENTIYF.

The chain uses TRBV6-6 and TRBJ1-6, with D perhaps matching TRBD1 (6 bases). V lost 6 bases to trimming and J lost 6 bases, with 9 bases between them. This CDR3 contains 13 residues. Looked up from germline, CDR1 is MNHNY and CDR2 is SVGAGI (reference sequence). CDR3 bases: TGTGCCAGCAGACAGGGACTTAATTCACCCCTCCACTTT. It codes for CASRQGLNSPLHF.

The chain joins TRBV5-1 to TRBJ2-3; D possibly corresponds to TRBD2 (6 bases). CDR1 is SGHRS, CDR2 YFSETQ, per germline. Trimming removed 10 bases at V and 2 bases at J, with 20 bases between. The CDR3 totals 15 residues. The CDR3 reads CAVRRDGDSTDTQYF. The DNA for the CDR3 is TGCGCCGTGAGGCGGGACGGGGATTCCACAGATACGCAGTATTTT.

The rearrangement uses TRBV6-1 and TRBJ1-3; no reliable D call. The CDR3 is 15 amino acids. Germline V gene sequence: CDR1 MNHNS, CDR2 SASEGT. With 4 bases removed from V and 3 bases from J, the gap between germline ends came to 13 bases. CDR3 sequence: CASSARSPGGNTIYF. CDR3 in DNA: TGTGCCAGCAGTGCGCGGAGTCCGGGTGGAAACACCATATATTTT.

The CDR3 region is CASSIGLAGGRITDTQYF. The CDR3 bases are TGTGCCAGTAGTATAGGACTAGCGGGAGGGCGGATCACAGATACGCAGTATTTT. The chain recombines TRBV19 with TRBJ2-3, with TRBD2 matching over 14 bases. CDR3 length equals 18 residues. With V trimmed by 1 base and J by 2 bases, 5 bases remained unmatched. Germline CDR1 and CDR2: LNHDA and SQIVND (reference sequence).

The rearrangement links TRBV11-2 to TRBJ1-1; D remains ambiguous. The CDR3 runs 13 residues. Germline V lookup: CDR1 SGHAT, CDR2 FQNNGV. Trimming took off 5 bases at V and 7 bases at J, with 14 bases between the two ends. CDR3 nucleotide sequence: TGTGCCAGCAGCCAAGATCGAGGGTATGAAGCTTTCTTT. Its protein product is CASSQDRGYEAFF.

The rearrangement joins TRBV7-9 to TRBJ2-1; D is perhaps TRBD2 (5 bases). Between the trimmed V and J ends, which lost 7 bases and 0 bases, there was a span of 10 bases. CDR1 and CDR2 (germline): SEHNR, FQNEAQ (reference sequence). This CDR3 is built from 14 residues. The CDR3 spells CASIPEGSYNEQFF. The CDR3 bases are TGTGCCAGCATCCCCGAGGGCTCCTACAATGAGCAGTTCTTC.

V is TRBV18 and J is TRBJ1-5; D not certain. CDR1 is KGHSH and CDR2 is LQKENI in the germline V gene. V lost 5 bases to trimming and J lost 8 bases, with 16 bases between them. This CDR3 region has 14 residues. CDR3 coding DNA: TGTGCCAGCTCAGAACTGGAGCGTATCAAGCCCCAGCATTTT. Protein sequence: CASSELERIKPQHF.

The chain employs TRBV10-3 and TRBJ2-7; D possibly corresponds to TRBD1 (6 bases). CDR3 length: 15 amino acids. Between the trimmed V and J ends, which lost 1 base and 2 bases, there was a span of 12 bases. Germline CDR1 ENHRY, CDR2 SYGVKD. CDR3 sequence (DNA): TGTGCCATCAGTGAGTTAGGGGGAGAGACCTACGAGCAGTACTTC. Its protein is CAISELGGETYEQYF.

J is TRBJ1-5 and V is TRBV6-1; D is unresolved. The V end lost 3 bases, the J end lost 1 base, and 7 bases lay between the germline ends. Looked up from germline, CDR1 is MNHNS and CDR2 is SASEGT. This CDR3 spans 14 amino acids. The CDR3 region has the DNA TGTGCCAGCAGTGATGGTAGGAGCAATCAGCCCCAGCATTTT. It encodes CASSDGRSNQPQHF.

CDR3 residues: CASSLSQKPQETQYF. As DNA, the CDR3 is TGTGCCAGCAGCTTATCTCAGAAACCCCAAGAGACCCAGTACTTC. This chain joins TRBV7-9 and TRBJ2-5; D gene unclear. This CDR3 has 15 residues. The V end lost 2 bases, the J end lost 1 base, and 11 bases lay between the germline ends. Germline CDR1 and CDR2: SEHNR and FQNEAQ (reference sequence).

This CDR3 reads CAWGGRRLTTYGYTF. DNA of the CDR3: TGTGCCTGGGGGGGGAGACGTTTAACTACATACGGCTACACCTTC. The V and J genes are TRBV30 and TRBJ1-2; D is possibly TRBD1 (5 bases). V was trimmed by 5 bases and J by 8 bases, leaving 24 bases between them. This CDR3 is built from 15 residues. Per the germline V gene, CDR1 is GTSNPN and CDR2 is SVGIG (reference sequence). The full variable domain, rest sourced from reference TRBV30 and TRBJ1-2, is SQTIHQWPATLVQPVGSPLSLECTVEGTSNPNLYWYRQAAGRGLQLLFYSVGIGQISSEVPQNLSASRPQDRQFILSSKKLLLSDSGFYLCAWGGRRLTTYGYTFGSGTRLTVV.

The CDR3 is CASSLNDGGQPQHF. In DNA, the CDR3 is TGTGCCAGCAGCTTAAACGACGGAGGACAGCCCCAGCATTTT. This chain joins TRBV11-2 and TRBJ1-5; D is unclear. The V and J ends lost 2 bases and 7 bases respectively, with 12 bases between them. The length of the CDR3 is 14 residues. The germline CDR1 and CDR2 sequences are SGHAT and FQNNGV.

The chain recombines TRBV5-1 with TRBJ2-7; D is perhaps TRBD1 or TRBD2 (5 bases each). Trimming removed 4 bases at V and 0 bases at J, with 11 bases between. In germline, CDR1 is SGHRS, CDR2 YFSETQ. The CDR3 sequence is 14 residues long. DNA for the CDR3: TGCGCCAGCAGCCTCCGGGACGGCTCCTACGAGCAGTACTTC. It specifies CASSLRDGSYEQYF.

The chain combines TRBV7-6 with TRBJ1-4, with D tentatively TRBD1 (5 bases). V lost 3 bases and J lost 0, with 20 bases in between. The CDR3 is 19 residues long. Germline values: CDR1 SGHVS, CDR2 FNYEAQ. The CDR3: CASSFSPPVGGATNEKLFF. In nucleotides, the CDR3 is TGTGCCAGCAGCTTTTCCCCTCCAGTCGGGGGAGCAACTAATGAAAAACTGTTTTTT.

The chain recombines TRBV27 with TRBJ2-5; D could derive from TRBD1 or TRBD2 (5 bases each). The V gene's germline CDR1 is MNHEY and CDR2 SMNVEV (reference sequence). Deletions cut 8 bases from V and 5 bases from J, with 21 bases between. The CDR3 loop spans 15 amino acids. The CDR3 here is CASGSGTVNMETQYF. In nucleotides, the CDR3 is TGTGCCAGCGGATCTGGGACCGTAAATATGGAGACCCAGTACTTC.

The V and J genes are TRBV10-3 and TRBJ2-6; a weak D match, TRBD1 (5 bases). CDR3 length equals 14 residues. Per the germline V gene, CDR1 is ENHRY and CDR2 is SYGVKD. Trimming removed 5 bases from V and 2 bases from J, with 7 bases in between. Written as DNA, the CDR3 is TGTGCCATCAGTCCAGGGACTGGGGCCAACGTCCTGACTTTC. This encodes CAISPGTGANVLTF.

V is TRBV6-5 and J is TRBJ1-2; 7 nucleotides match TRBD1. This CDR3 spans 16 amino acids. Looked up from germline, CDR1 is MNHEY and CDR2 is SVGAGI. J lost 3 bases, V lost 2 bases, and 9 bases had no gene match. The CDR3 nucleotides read TGTGCCAGCAGTTACAAAGTTGGGACAGCGGACTATGGCTACACCTTC. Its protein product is CASSYKVGTADYGYTF.

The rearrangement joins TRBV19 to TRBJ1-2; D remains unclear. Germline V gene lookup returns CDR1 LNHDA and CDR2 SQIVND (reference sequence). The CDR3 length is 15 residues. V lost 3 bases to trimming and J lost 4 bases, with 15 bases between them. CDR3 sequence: CASSIDRSQVYGYTF. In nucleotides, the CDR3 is TGTGCCAGTAGTATTGACCGATCCCAGGTCTATGGCTACACCTTC.

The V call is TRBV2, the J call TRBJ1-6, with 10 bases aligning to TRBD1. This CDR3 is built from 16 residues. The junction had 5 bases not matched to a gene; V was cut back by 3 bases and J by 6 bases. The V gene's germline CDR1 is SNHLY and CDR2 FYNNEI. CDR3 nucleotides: TGTGCCAGCAGTGAGGAGGGACAGGGGATTAATTCACCCCTCCACTTT. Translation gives CASSEEGQGINSPLHF.

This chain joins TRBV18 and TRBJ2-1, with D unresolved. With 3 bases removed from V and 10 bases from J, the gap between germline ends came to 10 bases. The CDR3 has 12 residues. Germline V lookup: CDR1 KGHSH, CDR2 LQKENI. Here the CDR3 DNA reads TGTGCCAGCTCACCCGGTATCTGGGAGCAGTTCTTC. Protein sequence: CASSPGIWEQFF.

In nucleotides, the CDR3 is TGTGCCAGCAGTCCGAGGAAACCTACCTACGAGCAGTACTTC. It encodes CASSPRKPTYEQYF. J is TRBJ2-7 and V is TRBV6-5; no clear D. The length of the CDR3 is 14 residues. CDR1 is MNHEY, CDR2 SVGAGI, per germline. V was shortened by 5 bases and J by 2 bases, with 13 bases between the two germline ends.

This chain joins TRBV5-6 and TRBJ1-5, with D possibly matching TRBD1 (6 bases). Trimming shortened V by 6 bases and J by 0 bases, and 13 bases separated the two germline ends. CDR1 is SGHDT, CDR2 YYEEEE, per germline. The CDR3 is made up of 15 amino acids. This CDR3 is CASTSGGFSNQPQHF. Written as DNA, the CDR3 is TGTGCCAGCACCTCTGGGGGCTTTAGCAATCAGCCCCAGCATTTT. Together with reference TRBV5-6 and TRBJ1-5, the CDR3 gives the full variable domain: DAGVTQSPTHLIKTRGQQVTLRCSPKSGHDTVSWYQQALGQGPQFIFQYYEEEERQRGNFPDRFSGHQFPNYSSELNVNALLLGDSALYLCASTSGGFSNQPQHFGDGTRLSIL.